One sample yielded the 26 T cell receptor beta chains listed below, sequenced in a study of OX40 agonist ivuxolimab in advanced cancers. The protocol was immunoSEQ multiplex PCR, while the TCRdb copy is restricted to in-frame clones and leaves out a portion. The sample consists of some 58,000 clones, around 81% of them appearing once. This specimen consisted of CD4+ or CD8+ T cells sorted from blood, obtained in a trial of the OX40 agonist ivuxolimab. These receptors came from an adult with an advanced solid tumor such as melanoma, head and neck, liver or kidney cancer.

The CDR3 nucleotides are TGTGCCAGCAGCGCACTAGCGGGAGGTGCAGATACGCAGTATTTT. Translating it yields CASSALAGGADTQYF. The chain recombines TRBV9 with TRBJ2-3; 12 nucleotides line up with TRBD2. There are 15 residues in the CDR3. Trimming at V came to 3 bases and at J to 4 bases, leaving 3 bases not matched to a gene. Germline lookup yields CDR1 SGDLS and CDR2 YYNGEE.

The J gene is TRBJ2-7, the V gene TRBV6-5; 10 bases agree with TRBD1. The junction had 9 bases not matched to a gene; V was cut back by 8 bases and J by 2 bases. The CDR3 consists of 15 residues. Per the germline V gene, CDR1 is MNHEY and CDR2 is SVGAGI. CDR3 residues: CASALWTGGTYEQYF. In nucleotides, the CDR3 is TGTGCCAGCGCGCTCTGGACAGGGGGTACCTACGAGCAGTACTTC.

V usage is TRBV28 and J usage is TRBJ2-7; a possible D gene is TRBD1 (5 bases). V lost 2 bases, J lost 2 bases, and 7 bases lay in between. This CDR3 has 13 residues. Germline loops: CDR1 MDHEN, CDR2 SYDVKM. This chain's CDR3 is CASSLGAAYEQYF. The CDR3 DNA reads TGTGCCAGCAGTTTAGGGGCAGCCTACGAGCAGTACTTC.

This clone was observed a few times. The CDR3: CASSAWIISGNTIYF. DNA of the CDR3: TGTGCCAGCAGTGCTTGGATCATCTCTGGAAACACCATATATTTT. This chain joins TRBV6-1 and TRBJ1-3; D gene unclear. Germline V gene lookup returns CDR1 MNHNS and CDR2 SASEGT. This CDR3 has 15 amino acids. The V end was cut by 4 bases, the J end by 0 bases, with 10 bases between.

The genes are TRBV28 and TRBJ2-7; D is perhaps TRBD2 (6 bases). The germline V gene encodes CDR1 MDHEN and CDR2 SYDVKM. The V end lost 5 bases, the J end lost 5 bases, and 13 bases lay between the germline ends. This CDR3 is built from 13 residues. CDR3: CASSPGRINEQYF. The CDR3 DNA is TGTGCCAGCAGTCCGGGGAGGATAAACGAGCAGTACTTC.

V is TRBV5-4 and J is TRBJ1-2, with D possibly TRBD1 on 6 matching bases. CDR1 SGHNT and CDR2 YYREEE come from the germline V gene (reference sequence). V dropped 1 base and J dropped 7 bases, with 17 bases sitting between them. This CDR3 is 15 amino acids long. In DNA, the CDR3 is TGTGCCAGCAGCTTGTCCATATTCGGGGGCGGTGGCTACACCTTC. Its translation is CASSLSIFGGGGYTF. Based on the CDR3 plus reference TRBV5-4 and TRBJ1-2, the full variable domain is ETGVTQSPTHLIKTRGQQVTLRCSSQSGHNTVSWYQQALGQGPQFIFQYYREEENGRGNFPPRFSGLQFPNYSSELNVNALELDDSALYLCASSLSIFGGGGYTFGSGTRLTVV.

V and J are TRBV5-1 and TRBJ2-5; D is uncertain. V lost 0 bases and J lost 2, with 8 bases in between. Germline CDR1 and CDR2: SGHRS and YFSETQ. The CDR3 consists of 14 residues. The CDR3 loop is CASSLGEQQETQYF. The CDR3 DNA sequence: TGCGCCAGCAGCTTGGGAGAGCAGCAAGAGACCCAGTACTTC.

This chain links TRBV30 with TRBJ2-2; 9 bases match TRBD1. V lost 8 bases to trimming and J lost 9 bases; unmatched junction nucleotides: 16. There are 15 residues in the CDR3. Germline lookup yields CDR1 GTSNPN and CDR2 SVGIG (reference sequence). The CDR3 DNA sequence: TGTGCCCGCCTTGGGGACAGGGACCCGATAAGGGAGCTGTTTTTT. As protein: CARLGDRDPIRELFF.

The J gene is TRBJ2-2, the V gene TRBV7-2; TRBD2 matches at 13 bases. Germline V gives CDR1 SGHTA, CDR2 FQGNSA. J gave up 3 bases and V 3 bases, and 1 base lay outside the gene matches. There are 16 residues in the CDR3. CDR3 loop: CASSFTSGRDTGELFF. The CDR3 nucleotides read TGTGCCAGCAGCTTTACTAGCGGGAGGGACACCGGGGAGCTGTTTTTT.

The V gene is TRBV28, the J gene TRBJ2-5; D not certain. The CDR3 length is 16 residues. The V gene's germline CDR1 is MDHEN and CDR2 SYDVKM. Trimming stripped 6 bases from V and 1 base from J, with 18 bases between. CDR3 protein: CASSFNPMVTQETQYF. CDR3 DNA: TGTGCCAGCAGCTTCAACCCCATGGTTACCCAAGAGACCCAGTACTTC.

This clone has only one observation. This sequence joins TRBV11-2 and TRBJ1-3; maybe TRBD1 (5 bases). The CDR3 runs to 15 residues. The germline V and J ends were trimmed by 4 bases and 7 bases, with 17 bases remaining between them. The germline gives CDR1 SGHAT, CDR2 FQNNGV. The CDR3 coding sequence is TGTGCCAGCAGCTCGTTGAGGGGTTGGAAGAACACCATATATTTT. This sequence encodes CASSSLRGWKNTIYF.

J is TRBJ2-7 and V is TRBV5-1, with D maybe TRBD1 (5 bases). Germline loops: CDR1 SGHRS, CDR2 YFSETQ. V was pared by 0 bases and J by 2 bases, with 24 bases between. There are 19 residues in the CDR3. Here the CDR3 DNA reads TGCGCCAGCAGCTTGGCATTTCAGGGTCCATTGAGGTCGGCCTACGAGCAGTACTTC. Amino acid sequence: CASSLAFQGPLRSAYEQYF. The variable domain in full, with the rest retrieved from reference TRBV5-1 and TRBJ2-7, is KAGVTQTPRYLIKTRGQQVTLSCSPISGHRSVSWYQQTPGQGLQFLFEYFSETQRNKGNFPGRFSGRQFSNSRSEMNVSTLELGDSALYLCASSLAFQGPLRSAYEQYFGPGTRLTVT.

The chain has TRBV5-4 and TRBJ2-5; 11 bases map to TRBD2. The germline V gene encodes CDR1 SGHNT and CDR2 YYREEE (reference sequence). J gave up 7 bases and V 0 bases, and 2 bases lay outside the gene matches. This CDR3 has 14 amino acids. The CDR3 DNA reads as TGTGCCAGCAGCTTGGGTGGGACTAGCGGGACCCAGTACTTC. Protein product: CASSLGGTSGTQYF.

This clone has just one count. A junction end diverges from the germline sequence, so it may reflect a read error. J is TRBJ2-1 and V is TRBV19; 10 nucleotides line up with TRBD2. The germline CDR1 and CDR2 sequences are LNHDA and SQIVND (reference sequence). This CDR3 is built from 14 residues. This chain's CDR3 is CASSRGLADNGQFF. In DNA, the CDR3 is TGTGCCAGTAGCCGAGGACTAGCGGACAATGGGCAGTTCTTC.

This rearrangement joins TRBV4-1 to TRBJ1-1; tentative D call: TRBD1 (6 bases). CDR1 and CDR2 from the germline V gene are MGHRA and YSYEKL. The CDR3 runs to 15 residues. Trimming took off 0 bases at V and 0 bases at J, with 8 bases between the two ends. Here the CDR3 reads CASSQETGMNTEAFF. The DNA of the CDR3 is TGCGCCAGCAGCCAAGAGACAGGAATGAACACTGAAGCTTTCTTT.

The chain carries TRBV5-4 and TRBJ1-1; no clear D. This CDR3 spans 12 amino acids. Deletions cut 0 bases from V and 5 bases from J, with 5 bases between. The germline gives CDR1 SGHNT, CDR2 YYREEE (reference sequence). CDR3 protein: CASSLDGTEAFF. DNA for the CDR3: TGTGCCAGCAGCTTGGACGGGACTGAAGCTTTCTTT.

The chain carries TRBV28 and TRBJ2-2; the D gene is possibly TRBD2 (5 bases). The CDR3 spans 13 residues. V lost 8 bases, J lost 1 base, and 8 bases lay in between. Germline lookup yields CDR1 MDHEN and CDR2 SYDVKM. The CDR3, as DNA: TGTGCCAGCTTGGCGGGGAACACCGGGGAGCTGTTTTTT. Translation gives CASLAGNTGELFF.

To note about this clone: Compared with germline, one end of the junction differs, possibly owing to a read error. This rearrangement joins TRBV19 to TRBJ2-1; a weak D match, TRBD1 (5 bases). The CDR3 length is 16 residues. CDR1 is LNHDA and CDR2 is SQIVND in the germline V gene (reference sequence). CDR3 sequence (DNA): TGTGCCAGCAGTATCTTTGTGACAGAACCTGCCAATGAGCAGTTCTTC. This codes for CASSIFVTEPANEQFF.

DNA for the CDR3: TGTGCCATTAAGTCCCCGCGACAAGTCAGGCGGGGGGAGCTGTTTTTT. Translating it yields CAIKSPRQVRRGELFF. This chain links TRBV27 with TRBJ2-2; no definite D call. CDR3 length: 16 residues. V gave up 10 bases and J gave up 8 bases, with 26 bases separating them. CDR1 and CDR2 (germline): MNHEY, SMNVEV (reference sequence).

The chain employs TRBV4-1 and TRBJ1-3, with TRBD1 as a possible D gene (5 bases). The V end was cut by 4 bases, the J end by 11 bases, with 15 bases between. Germline V lookup: CDR1 MGHRA, CDR2 YSYEKL. The CDR3 loop spans 13 amino acids. As DNA, the CDR3 is TGCGCCAGCAGCCCCAGCCAACAGGCCGCCATATATTTT. Protein product: CASSPSQQAAIYF.

The CDR3 here is CASSEGTAYGYTF. The CDR3 DNA is TGTGCCAGTAGTGAGGGGACAGCCTATGGCTACACCTTC. This sequence joins TRBV19 and TRBJ1-2, with 7 bases lining up with TRBD1. CDR1 is LNHDA and CDR2 is SQIVND in the germline V gene (reference sequence). The CDR3 is 13 residues long. J was trimmed by 4 bases and V by 5 bases; bases with no gene match: 4.

In nucleotides, the CDR3 is TGTGCCAGCAGTAGGAGCTCTGGGGCCAACGTCCTGACTTTC. It specifies CASSRSSGANVLTF. The V call is TRBV6-5, the J call TRBJ2-6; D is unresolved. The length of the CDR3 is 14 residues. V lost 5 bases and J lost 0, with 5 bases in between. Germline CDR1 is MNHEY and CDR2 is SVGAGI.

In its sample, this clone ranks as medium-sized. Other DNA variants within this sample encode the same CDR3. This chain connects TRBV7-9 to TRBJ1-4, with a weak D call TRBD1 (5 bases). The CDR3 sequence is 14 residues long. V was shortened by 3 bases and J by 2 bases, with 7 bases between the two germline ends. Germline V gene data show CDR1 as SEHNR and CDR2 as FQNEAQ (reference sequence). The CDR3 sequence: CASSFGGTNEKLFF. CDR3 nucleotides: TGTGCCAGCAGCTTTGGGGGGACTAATGAAAAACTGTTTTTT.

The J gene is TRBJ2-3, the V gene TRBV7-8, with 7 bases identical to TRBD2. Germline CDR1 is SGHVS and CDR2 is FQNEAQ. CDR3 length: 13 amino acids. V gave up 5 bases and J gave up 4 bases; unmatched junction bases: 3. The CDR3 DNA is TGTGCCAGCAGCATCGGACTAGCAGATACGCAGTATTTT. Its translation: CASSIGLADTQYF.

The CDR3 sequence is CASSLNRGVDGGYTF. The CDR3 DNA sequence: TGTGCCAGCAGTTTAAATCGAGGCGTAGATGGTGGCTACACCTTC. The V and J genes are TRBV11-3 and TRBJ1-2; no reliable D call. The length of the CDR3 is 15 residues. The V end was cut by 6 bases, the J end by 7 bases, with 21 bases between. CDR1 and CDR2 (germline): SGHNT, YENEEA.

The rearrangement joins TRBV4-3 to TRBJ2-2; D uncertain. The V end was cut by 1 base, the J end by 6 bases, with 9 bases between. The CDR3 totals 14 residues. Germline V CDR1 and CDR2: LGHNA, YSLEER. The CDR3 sequence is CASSQAVRSGELFF. The CDR3 DNA reads TGCGCCAGCAGCCAAGCTGTAAGATCCGGGGAGCTGTTTTTT.